This is a list of T cell receptor beta chains from one sample in a study of beta chain features in type 1 diabetes. Profiling relied on immunoSEQ multiplex PCR, and the TCRdb table lists in-frame clones only, not all of them. The data show more than 350,000 clones, with over 9.5% seen just once and roughly 0.046% held by the top ten. The sample taken for sequencing was naive CD4+ T cells from blood. These receptors came from a woman aged 18-29 years in good health. The CDR3 runs from the conserved cysteine through the conserved F or W. A D gene is named only where the DNA matches it firmly. Some rows mark clone size as missing; the rest say once, few, many or name a class of expanded clone.

v_gene: TRBV29-1
abundance: few
j_gene: TRBJ2-3
d_gene: TRBD2
CDR3nt: TGCAGCGGTGGTGGGGGGGACACAGATACGCAGTATTTT
CDR3aa: CSGGGGDTDTQYF

v_gene: TRBV29-1
abundance: NA
j_gene: TRBJ1-2
d_gene: TRBD1
CDR3nt: TGCAGCGTTGAATCCGGGACAGGGGTAGGCTACACCTTC
CDR3aa: CSVESGTGVGYTF

v_gene: TRBV7-2
abundance: NA
j_gene: TRBJ1-1
d_gene: NA
CDR3nt: TGTGCCAGCAGCCAGAGGCGCGAAGCTTTCTTT
CDR3aa: CASSQRREAFF

v_gene: TRBV30
abundance: NA
j_gene: TRBJ1-4
d_gene: TRBD1
CDR3nt: TGTGCCTGGAGCAGGGGGCGAACTAATGAAAAACTGTTTTTT
CDR3aa: CAWSRGRTNEKLFF

v_gene: TRBV7-2
abundance: few
j_gene: TRBJ2-5
d_gene: NA
CDR3nt: TGTGCCAGCAGCTTAGACCGGAACGTGGAGACCCAGTACTTC
CDR3aa: CASSLDRNVETQYF

v_gene: TRBV2
abundance: once
j_gene: TRBJ2-5
d_gene: NA
CDR3nt: TGTGCCAGCAGCCTCAGGGGTGAGACCCAGTACTTC
CDR3aa: CASSLRGETQYF

v_gene: TRBV7-3
abundance: few
j_gene: TRBJ2-3
d_gene: NA
CDR3nt: TGTGCCAGCAGCCGGGACCCCACAGATACGCAGTATTTT
CDR3aa: CASSRDPTDTQYF

v_gene: TRBV4-2
abundance: NA
j_gene: TRBJ2-3
d_gene: TRBD2
CDR3nt: TGTGCCAGCAGCCAAGACGGGACTAGCAGCCCCACAGATACGCAGTATTTT
CDR3aa: CASSQDGTSSPTDTQYF

v_gene: TRBV15
abundance: few
j_gene: TRBJ1-1
d_gene: NA
CDR3nt: TGTGCCACCAGACGCGGGATGAACACTGAAGCTTTCTTT
CDR3aa: CATRRGMNTEAFF

v_gene: TRBV18
abundance: NA
j_gene: TRBJ2-7
d_gene: NA
CDR3nt: TGTGCCAGCTCACCTTTTGAGGGCGCAGGGCGGTACGAGCAGTACTTC
CDR3aa: CASSPFEGAGRYEQYF

v_gene: TRBV2
abundance: NA
j_gene: TRBJ2-4
d_gene: NA
CDR3nt: TGTGCCAGCGGGTTGGGATCCAAAAACATTCAGTACTTC
CDR3aa: CASGLGSKNIQYF

v_gene: TRBV4-3
abundance: few
j_gene: TRBJ2-1
d_gene: NA
CDR3nt: TGCGCCAGCAGCGCCGGGACCACACCAAACAATGAGCAGTTCTTC
CDR3aa: CASSAGTTPNNEQFF

v_gene: TRBV30
abundance: few
j_gene: TRBJ1-5
d_gene: NA
CDR3nt: TGTGCCTGGAGTTCGAATAGCAATCAGCCCCAGCATTTT
CDR3aa: CAWSSNSNQPQHF

v_gene: TRBV9
abundance: NA
j_gene: TRBJ2-5
d_gene: NA
CDR3nt: TGTGCCAGCAGCGTCCCGGGGGGCGAGGAGACCCAGTACTTC
CDR3aa: CASSVPGGEETQYF

v_gene: TRBV5-1
abundance: NA
j_gene: TRBJ2-5
d_gene: NA
CDR3nt: TGCGCCAGCAGTCAGACGGGATGGCAAGAGACCCAGTACTTC
CDR3aa: CASSQTGWQETQYF

v_gene: TRBV28
abundance: NA
j_gene: TRBJ2-7
d_gene: NA
CDR3nt: TGTGCCAGCAGTTTTTCGGCGGCCTACGAGCAGTACTTC
CDR3aa: CASSFSAAYEQYF

v_gene: TRBV30
abundance: many
j_gene: TRBJ2-3
d_gene: NA
CDR3nt: TGTGCCTGGAGTGACCAGGGTTTGAGCACAGATACGCAGTATTTT
CDR3aa: CAWSDQGLSTDTQYF

v_gene: TRBV7-9
abundance: NA
j_gene: TRBJ2-7
d_gene: NA
CDR3nt: TGTGCCAGCAGCTTAGGGATAAAAAGAAACAGGAGCTCCTACGAGCAGTACTTC
CDR3aa: CASSLGIKRNRSSYEQYF

v_gene: TRBV7-9
abundance: few
j_gene: TRBJ1-6
d_gene: NA
CDR3nt: TGTGCCAGCAGCCACCCGGCCAGTAACAGAAATTCACCCCTCCACTTT
CDR3aa: CASSHPASNRNSPLHF

v_gene: TRBV11-2
abundance: NA
j_gene: TRBJ2-3
d_gene: NA
CDR3nt: TGTGCCAGCAGCGGTAGTGTTTTGGATACGCAGTATTTT
CDR3aa: CASSGSVLDTQYF

v_gene: TRBV7-2
abundance: NA
j_gene: TRBJ2-4
d_gene: NA
CDR3nt: TGTGCCAGCAGCTCCGCGGGGAGGAACATTCAGTACTTC
CDR3aa: CASSSAGRNIQYF

v_gene: TRBV18
abundance: few
j_gene: TRBJ2-1
d_gene: NA
CDR3nt: TGTGCCAGCTCGTCCAATGAGCAGTTCTTC
CDR3aa: CASSSNEQFF

v_gene: TRBV25-1
abundance: few
j_gene: TRBJ1-1
d_gene: NA
CDR3nt: TGTGCCAGCAGTGAACCCGCCCGAGGGGACACTGAAGCTTTCTTT
CDR3aa: CASSEPARGDTEAFF

v_gene: TRBV9
abundance: NA
j_gene: TRBJ2-3
d_gene: TRBD1
CDR3nt: TGTGCCAGCAGCGTAGAGGGGGCTGGTGATACGCAGTATTTT
CDR3aa: CASSVEGAGDTQYF

v_gene: TRBV6-5
abundance: few
j_gene: TRBJ1-6
d_gene: TRBD1
CDR3nt: TGTGCCAGCAGGGCACAGGGGAGTAATTCACCCCTCCACTTT
CDR3aa: CASRAQGSNSPLHF

v_gene: TRBV29-1
abundance: few
j_gene: TRBJ2-7
d_gene: NA
CDR3nt: TGCAGCGTTGGGGATGGGTCCTACGAGCAGTACTTC
CDR3aa: CSVGDGSYEQYF